The 7 T cell receptor beta chains given below trace back to one sample, sequenced in a study of siplizumab effects on memory and regulatory T cells. The method was immunoSEQ multiplex PCR; TCRdb's version includes in-frame clones alone and lacks a portion of them. The sample holds roughly 120,000 clones, just under 95% seen once. The sequenced material came from CD4+ T cells sorted from blood. These receptors came from a human donor in good health.

This clone turned up a few times. The V gene is TRBV5-4, the J gene TRBJ1-2; 12 bases are a match to TRBD1. The CDR3 is 16 residues long. Germline-derived CDR1 and CDR2 are SGHNT and YYREEE (reference sequence). V dropped 4 bases and J dropped 5; count of bases not matched to a gene: 9. The CDR3 sequence is CASSPGTGGREYGYTF. Here the CDR3 DNA reads TGTGCCAGCAGCCCAGGGACAGGGGGCAGAGAGTATGGCTACACCTTC. The variable domain in full, with the rest retrieved from reference TRBV5-4 and TRBJ1-2, is ETGVTQSPTHLIKTRGQQVTLRCSSQSGHNTVSWYQQALGQGPQFIFQYYREEENGRGNFPPRFSGLQFPNYSSELNVNALELDDSALYLCASSPGTGGREYGYTFGSGTRLTVV.

The chain employs TRBV6-6 and TRBJ2-5, with D possibly matching TRBD1 (5 bases). Trimming stripped 7 bases from V and 3 bases from J, with 12 bases between. CDR3 length: 13 residues. Germline V CDR1 and CDR2: MNHNY, SVGAGI (reference sequence). CDR3 protein: CASTRQPKETQYF. CDR3 sequence (DNA): TGTGCCAGCACCCGACAGCCCAAAGAGACCCAGTACTTC.

The chain employs TRBV25-1 and TRBJ1-3; possibly TRBD1 for D (5 bases). The germline CDR1 and CDR2 sequences are MGHDK and SYGVNS. Trimming removed 5 bases from V and 0 bases from J, with 14 bases in between. This CDR3 contains 16 residues. The CDR3 coding sequence is TGTGCCAGCAGTAGTAGAGGGGCCAGCTCTGGAAACACCATATATTTT. This codes for CASSSRGASSGNTIYF.

The chain is built from TRBV5-5 and TRBJ1-5; unclear D gene. This CDR3 is built from 14 residues. Trimming shortened V by 5 bases and J by 3 bases, and 12 bases separated the two germline ends. Germline V gene lookup returns CDR1 SGHKS and CDR2 YYEKEE (reference sequence). CDR3 DNA: TGTGCCAGCAGTAACGGACGGGACAATCAGCCCCAGCATTTT. Amino acids: CASSNGRDNQPQHF. The full variable domain, in which reference TRBV5-5 and TRBJ1-5 provide the parts outside the CDR3, is DAGVTQSPTHLIKTRGQQVTLRCSPISGHKSVSWYQQVLGQGPQFIFQYYEKEERGRGNFPDRFSARQFPNYSSELNVNALLLGDSALYLCASSNGRDNQPQHFGDGTRLSIL.

This chain uses TRBV19 with TRBJ1-6, with D hard to call. Germline lookup yields CDR1 LNHDA and CDR2 SQIVND (reference sequence). The CDR3 length is 14 residues. V was pared by 6 bases and J by 5 bases, with 11 bases between. The CDR3 region has the DNA TGTGCCAGTAGGATTTCCCTGCATAATTCACCCCTCCACTTT. Protein sequence: CASRISLHNSPLHF.

V is TRBV18 and J is TRBJ2-7, with 7 nucleotides matching TRBD1. V trimming: 2 bases; J trimming: 0 bases; junction bases outside the gene matches: 10. CDR1 is KGHSH and CDR2 is LQKENI in the germline V gene. CDR3 length equals 17 residues. The CDR3 spells CASSPSRGGPSSYEQYF. As DNA, the CDR3 is TGTGCCAGCTCACCATCTAGAGGGGGCCCGAGCTCCTACGAGCAGTACTTC. The variable domain in full, with the rest retrieved from reference TRBV18 and TRBJ2-7, is NAGVMQNPRHLVRRRGQEARLRCSPMKGHSHVYWYRQLPEEGLKFMVYLQKENIIDESGMPKERFSAEFPKEGPSILRIQQVVRGDSAAYFCASSPSRGGPSSYEQYFGPGTRLTVT.

The chain joins TRBV10-1 to TRBJ1-1, with D hard to call. The CDR3 runs to 13 residues. Germline-derived CDR1 and CDR2 are WNHNN and SYGVQD (reference sequence). Trimming pared 4 bases from V and 0 bases from J, leaving 6 bases between. CDR3 bases: TGCGCCAGCAGTGCCGATATGAACACTGAAGCTTTCTTT. Protein: CASSADMNTEAFF.